This T cell receptor (beta chain) came from a study of PD-1 blockade in mismatch repair-deficient tumors. TCRs were sequenced from a few patients responding to pembrolizumab. Clones were sequenced by immunoSEQ multiplex PCR, and TCRdb holds only the in-frame ones, with some missing. The sample has 100,000 to 150,000 clones, 88% seen once. The sequence was obtained from an adult with mismatch repair-deficient cancer. The sample was peripheral blood, taken just over 70 weeks after starting pembrolizumab.

As DNA, the CDR3 is TGTGCCAGCAGCCCCAGAACGAGACTAGCGGGAGGTTGGGAGACCCAGTACTTC. This sequence encodes CASSPRTRLAGGWETQYF. The chain links TRBV5-8 to TRBJ2-5, with TRBD2 matching over 13 bases. The CDR3 extends over 18 amino acids. The J segment lost 5 bases and the V segment lost 4 bases, leaving 14 bases of the junction unmatched. The V gene's germline CDR1 is SGHTS and CDR2 YDEGEE. The complete variable domain, with remaining parts taken from reference TRBV5-8 and TRBJ2-5, reads EAGVTQSPTHLIKTRGQQATLRCSPISGHTSVYWYQQALGLGLQFLLWYDEGEERNRGNFPPRFSGRQFPNYSSELNVNALELEDSALYLCASSPRTRLAGGWETQYFGPGTRLLVL.